This T cell receptor (beta chain) was sequenced during a study of shared clonotypes between healthy human individuals. Assay used: immunoSEQ multiplex PCR; TCRdb lists only in-frame clones, some missing. The sample records about 960,000 clones, around 80% being singletons. The clonotype was recovered from a man aged 18 to 30 in good health. The source material was memory CD4+ T cells sorted from blood. The sample's subset: CD45RA-negative fraction.

DNA for the CDR3: TGTGCCATCAGCACGTCCTACAATGAGCAGTTCTTC. Residues: CAISTSYNEQFF. The V gene is TRBV10-3, the J gene TRBJ2-1; D is unresolved. Germline-derived CDR1 and CDR2 are ENHRY and SYGVKD. V lost 6 bases, J lost 1 base, and 4 bases lay in between. This CDR3 spans 12 amino acids.